This T cell receptor beta chain came from a study of T cell repertoires in cytomegalovirus infection (dated by TCRdb to between 2019 and 2020). As for the study more broadly: Alongside well-studied HLA-B-restricted epitopes, the peptide stimulations were aimed at recently identified HLA-C-restricted CMV epitopes, whose presentation resists viral immunomodulation. Donor HLA type was relevant to the analysis, because carriage of CMV infection together with the matching HLA type was indicated by public TCR beta signatures. Points the paper makes about the study in general: The ex vivo response was dominated by HLA-C-restricted CMV-specific TCR beta clonotypes, which also provided the single most frequent clonotype in two of eight donors. Carriers of CMV infection plus the relevant HLA type were discriminated by the cumulative frequency of public TCR beta family members in the study cohort and in an independent 352-donor cohort.

This clonotype came up a few times. Its recognized antigen is unknown. No per-base quality is available; no much larger clone lies one base away. These reads were obtained on an Illumina HiSeq 1500. TCRdb reworked the public reads: Q25 trimming with fastp, MiXCR clone assembly, productive beta chains retained. One record per CDR3 amino acid sequence lists the most common genes and DNA. For this sample there are 250,000 to 400,000 distinct CDR3 sequences; more than 20% appear just once. Clones ranked in the top ten supply 10% to 15% of the sample. The CDR3 sequence holds 13 residues, the cysteine and phenylalanine included. Of the read, only the CDR3 DNA is kept; its 39 bases are in frame from base 1. Relative to germline, V is 5 bases shorter and J is 4 bases shorter, with 11 bases between their ends. Sequences MNHEY (CDR1) and SVGEGT (CDR2) are obtained from the germline V gene. The treatment or condition label on this specimen signifies: in vitro stimulation with specific CMV peptide epitopes to enrich CMV-specific T cells.

The sequencing used cultured PBMCs, collected from culture after CMV antigen stimulation. The clonotype originates from a human donor in good health (CMV status not recorded). Some clones in this sample may be carry-over from other donors' samples. This receptor chain uses TRBV6-2 or TRBV6-3 and TRBJ1-2; the D gene identity is not certain. The DNA sequence is given as TGTGCCAGCAGTCGGTCCGGTGCCTATGGCTACACCTTC. This sequence encodes CASSRSGAYGYTF.